This T cell receptor beta chain was profiled in a study of T cells in Graves' hyperthyroidism and ophthalmopathy. The germline gives CDR1 DFQATT, CDR2 SNEGSKA (reference sequence). The ends lost 2 bases at V and 7 bases at J; junction bases unmatched: 7. CDR3 size: 15 residues. Clinical symptoms, serum thyroxine, TRAb, thyroid ultrasound and orbital computed tomography established diagnosis. The blood specimen was taken at initial hyperthyroidism diagnosis, before any ophthalmopathy symptoms. This clonotype has just a few counts. The antigen remains undetermined. Findings and limits, study-wide: With a median lead of around 6.7 months before onset, the model predicted ophthalmopathy.

What was amplified from RNA transcripts were TCR beta CDR3 regions. Initially, a first-round RT-PCR of the TCR CDR3 employed the HTBI primer set. TCRdb ran MiXCR on the multiplex PCR reads and lists one entry per CDR3 protein. The data show under 300,000 distinct CDR3 sequences, more than 12% seen once. The V gene is TRBV20-1, the J gene TRBJ2-1; 11 positions agree with TRBD2. Material for sequencing was blood. This TCR derives from a woman aged 35 to 49 with Graves' hyperthyroidism that later progressed to Graves' ophthalmopathy. This CDR3 reads CSARTRLAGKNEQFF. In nucleotides, the CDR3 is TGCAGTGCTAGAACTCGACTAGCGGGAAAGAATGAGCAGTTCTTC.